The entry below describes one TCR beta chain. Its matching antigen is unknown. This sample stems from a study of graft-versus-host responses after intestinal transplantation. In germline, CDR1 is SGHDT, CDR2 YYEEEE. This CDR3 has 15 amino acids. The ends were cut back, 0 bases at V and 5 bases at J, with 15 bases in the middle. Some clones are missing from TCRdb's copy, which holds only in-frame ones; the method was immunoSEQ multiplex PCR. The sample lists 75,000 to 90,000 clones, approximately 88% seen once, with approximately 0.34% in the top ten. The chain links TRBV5-6 to TRBJ2-7; D unclear. The source material was unstimulated CD4+ T cells sorted from spleen or lymph node cells, sampled before intestinal transplant. The TCR originated in a human donor who received an intestinal transplant. The CDR3 DNA is TGTGCCAGCAGCTTGGGAGACTTTTTCATGGACGAGCAGTACTTC. This gives the protein CASSLGDFFMDEQYF.